This T cell receptor (beta chain) originates from a study of blood T cell repertoires in COVID-19 (dated by TCRdb to 2020 to 2021). Looking at the study overall: The collaborator samples originated in the United States, Italy and Spain and spanned the acute and convalescent phases of COVID-19. HLA class I and class II types, where available, came from metadata supplied by the sample provider rather than from assay-based typing. Nearly every sample came with metadata listing a de-identified subject ID, COVID-19 status, age in years and sex. The prospective study material was composed of cDNA or gDNA derived from T cells, B-cell-depleted T cells, or PBMCs. The dataset comprised deeply sampled blood TCRbeta repertoires from subjects exposed to, actively infected with, or recovered from COVID-19. The repertoires were released in a freely available public database intended as a resource for research on the immune response to SARS-CoV-2. Samples were obtained from the ongoing ImmuneRACE study (first 160 participants) and from about 1,300 subjects provided by 6 global collaborators.

What the research found in general, with its limitations: The amount of clinical and demographic metadata varied by source and participant and was provided uncurated.

TCRbeta CDR3 regions were amplified from genomic DNA by means of the immunoSEQ Assay, a bias-controlled multiplex PCR. In the authors' own workflow: The number of nucleated cells in each sample was estimated from the amplification of reference gene primers within the assay. To quantify the absolute abundance of each unique TCRbeta CDR3 rearrangement, sequence reads were collapsed and filtered. For each sample, productive Simpson clonality was calculated as the square root of Simpson's diversity index across productive rearrangements. TCRdb re-hosts the immuneACCESS table, in-frame sequences only. Its copies lack some clones; in the studies checked, an unresolved V gene accounts for under half of them, and the cause for the rest is not known. The V and J calls and clone size are taken from that table; D and trimming were inferred from the DNA. This sample gives around 310,000 clones in total; 89% of them show up just once. The ten largest clones represent around 13% of the sample.

On this clone itself: It has no known antigen specificity. Base qualities are missing; no much larger clone stands one base away.

Collaborating institutions collected whole blood in K2EDTA tubes following their own protocols. Collaborator samples were shipped for TCRbeta analysis as frozen whole blood, isolated PBMCs, or DNA extracted from either sample type. The TCR was taken from a woman aged 55-69 years with acute or convalescent COVID-19. Material for sequencing was peripheral blood.

The CDR3 protein sequence reads: CASSPPYRVGEKLFF. The DNA is TGTGCCAGCTCACCACCGTACAGGGTTGGTGAAAAACTGTTTTTT. This chain is built from TRBV18 and TRBJ1-4; perhaps TRBD1 is the D gene, with 6 bases matching. CDR1 KGHSH and CDR2 LQKENI were looked up in the germline V gene. Relative to germline, V is 0 bases shorter and J is 7 bases shorter, with 12 bases between their ends. The CDR3 runs 15 residues from the cysteine to the phenylalanine. Solely the CDR3 DNA is kept, with 45 bases framed from the first base.